Reported below is one T cell receptor (beta chain). The antigen is not known. The data were taken from a study of Ad26.COV2.S vaccination and SARS-CoV-2 variants. Overall study findings and caveats: Measures of TCR breadth and depth may have fallen short of total T cell responses. Spike-specific TCR breadth in vaccine recipients exceeded that seen in placebo recipients. Similar non-spike TCR breadth was observed in recipients of vaccine and of placebo.

This sample's treatment: around 19 received Ad26.COV2.S at low or high dose, single or two shots; about 5 received placebo; per-sample allocation not given. At day 63 after the first vaccine or placebo injection, samples were drawn. SARS-CoV-2 spike from the Wuhan strain was encoded by the vaccine, an Ad26 vector. The repertoire was sequenced with immunoSEQ multiplex PCR; TCRdb's copy has only in-frame clones and lacks some. The repertoire holds around 320,000 clones, with 70% to 90% as singletons. The source is a person between 18 and 59 years old who received the Ad26.COV2.S COVID-19 vaccine or a placebo. This sample comprised peripheral blood, obtained in a trial of Ad26.COV2.S vaccine versus placebo.

CDR3 loop: CASSVTSPFGTDYSNQPQHF. CDR3 DNA: TGTGCCAGCAGCGTGACATCCCCTTTCGGTACAGATTATAGCAATCAGCCCCAGCATTTT. V gene TRBV9 combines with J gene TRBJ1-5, with no clear D. V lost 2 bases, J lost 0 bases, and 24 bases lay in between. The germline gives CDR1 SGDLS, CDR2 YYNGEE. There are 20 residues in the CDR3.